This passage covers 27 T cell receptor beta chains from one sample sequenced in a study of T-cell memory formation after mild COVID-19 (dated by TCRdb to the early 2020s). Library preparation used 5' RACE. TCRdb shows the sequencer as Illumina NovaSeq 6000. TCRdb ran its own pipeline on the public reads, namely fastp trimming at Q25 and MiXCR clone calling, and kept in-frame beta chains. Each record represents a unique CDR3 protein, reported with the most common genes and DNA among its rows. This sample has roughly 350,000 distinct CDR3 sequences in its table, and around 30% of those were observed once. Approximately 15% of the sample comes from the top ten. Sequenced: PBMCs or a T cell subset sorted from them (not recorded which). The source of these receptors is an adult woman who had mild COVID-19 (a few samples of this study predate the infection). The sample titles of this study are shuffled in the database, so cell type and time point are left out; the donor was told from shared clones.

V and J are TRBV7-9 and TRBJ2-4, with D unclear. V lost 4 bases and J lost 8, with 12 bases in between. This CDR3 has 13 residues. Germline CDR1 SEHNR, CDR2 FQNEAQ (reference sequence). CDR3 coding DNA: TGTGCCAGCAGCTCCGACCCCCGGGACATTCAGTACTTC. Its translation: CASSSDPRDIQYF.

V and J are TRBV20-1 and TRBJ1-1; D call uncertain. The length of the CDR3 is 14 residues. The V end was cut by 2 bases, the J end by 0 bases, with 10 bases between. CDR1 is DFQATT and CDR2 is SNEGSKA in the germline V gene (reference sequence). CDR3 sequence: CSARLGILNTEAFF. CDR3 DNA sequence: TGCAGTGCTAGATTGGGTATCCTGAACACTGAAGCTTTCTTT.

The CDR3 DNA is TGTGCCAGCAGTTTTGCTTCTAACTATGGCTACACCTTC. This gives the protein CASSFASNYGYTF. This sequence joins TRBV12-3 or TRBV12-4 and TRBJ1-2; D is ambiguous. The ends were cut back, 3 bases at V and 0 bases at J, with 5 bases in the middle. This CDR3 region has 13 residues.

This clonotype was counted ten times or more. This sequence joins TRBV5-6 and TRBJ1-1; the D is unclear. There are 14 residues in the CDR3. V was trimmed by 2 bases and J by 1 base, leaving 9 bases between them. Germline V gene lookup returns CDR1 SGHDT and CDR2 YYEEEE. The CDR3 region is CASSFISGNTEAFF. CDR3 DNA sequence: TGTGCCAGCAGCTTTATCAGCGGGAACACTGAAGCTTTCTTT.

The V call is TRBV5-4, the J call TRBJ1-6; D ambiguous. Germline CDR1 reads SGHNT; CDR2 reads YYREEE (reference sequence). CDR3 length equals 14 residues. V was cut by 4 bases and J by 13 bases, with 18 bases left in between. CDR3 in DNA: TGTGCCAGCAGCCCTCGGCAGTGGGGTCTCCCCCTCCACTTT. This codes for CASSPRQWGLPLHF.

This clonotype occurred a few times. V and J are TRBV12-3 or TRBV12-4 and TRBJ2-1; the D call may be TRBD1 or TRBD2 (5 bases each). With 4 bases removed from V and 9 bases from J, the gap between germline ends came to 13 bases. This CDR3 comprises 13 residues. CDR3 region: CASSSGNRGEQFF. In DNA form, the CDR3 reads TGTGCCAGCAGTTCCGGGAATAGGGGTGAGCAGTTCTTC.

The table lists this clonotype with a few counts. The chain recombines TRBV12-3 or TRBV12-4 with TRBJ1-1; D remains unclear. V lost 7 bases and J lost 6, with 12 bases in between. CDR3 size: 12 residues. The CDR3 here is CASTYASAEAFF. CDR3 nucleotide sequence: TGTGCCAGCACCTATGCTAGCGCTGAAGCTTTCTTT.

The rearrangement links TRBV5-1 to TRBJ2-5, with D possibly matching TRBD1 (6 bases). Germline-derived CDR1 and CDR2 are SGHRS and YFSETQ. This CDR3 has 15 residues. Trimming stripped 0 bases from V and 3 bases from J, with 12 bases between. Here the CDR3 reads CASSLATDREETQYF. The CDR3 DNA reads TGCGCCAGCAGCTTGGCCACGGACAGAGAAGAGACCCAGTACTTC.

This clonotype was recorded a few times. J is TRBJ2-7 and V is TRBV2; TRBD1 is a possible D gene (6 bases). Per the germline V gene, CDR1 is SNHLY and CDR2 is FYNNEI. The CDR3 totals 16 residues. The V and J ends lost 8 bases and 0 bases respectively, with 20 bases between them. CDR3 sequence: CASGADTGQSSYEQYF. DNA of the CDR3: TGTGCCAGCGGAGCTGATACAGGGCAGAGCTCCTACGAGCAGTACTTC.

This chain connects TRBV12-5 to TRBJ2-7; TRBD2 is a possible D gene (5 bases). Between the trimmed V and J ends, which lost 5 bases and 2 bases, there was a span of 10 bases. CDR3 length: 13 amino acids. Germline V gene lookup returns CDR1 LGHNT and CDR2 FRNRAP. The chain's CDR3 is CASGPPGTYEQYF. The CDR3 DNA sequence: TGTGCTAGTGGTCCGCCGGGGACCTACGAGCAGTACTTC.

This rearrangement joins TRBV5-1 to TRBJ1-1, with a tentative D call TRBD1 (6 bases). V was trimmed by 0 bases and J by 4 bases, leaving 13 bases between them. The CDR3 has 15 residues. Looked up from germline, CDR1 is SGHRS and CDR2 is YFSETQ. CDR3 in amino acids: CASSLVGGQLTEAFF. CDR3 nucleotide sequence: TGCGCCAGCAGCTTGGTCGGTGGACAGCTCACTGAAGCTTTCTTT.

The chain recombines TRBV12-3 or TRBV12-4 with TRBJ1-1; TRBD1 is a possible D gene (5 bases). V was pared by 2 bases and J by 5 bases, with 9 bases between. The CDR3 length is 13 residues. This CDR3 reads CASSLWGKTEAFF. The CDR3 coding sequence is TGTGCCAGCAGTTTATGGGGGAAGACTGAAGCTTTCTTT.

In this sample, this clonotype turned up a few times. V gene TRBV7-9 combines with J gene TRBJ2-7, with a possible D match to TRBD1 (6 bases). Germline CDR1 SEHNR, CDR2 FQNEAQ (reference sequence). Trimming removed 5 bases at V and 2 bases at J, with 16 bases between. This CDR3 comprises 15 residues. CDR3 coding DNA: TGTGCCAGCAGCCGCGATCAAGGGGGTCCCTACGAGCAGTACTTC. Translating gives CASSRDQGGPYEQYF. The full variable domain, in which reference TRBV7-9 and TRBJ2-7 provide the parts outside the CDR3, is DTGVSQNPRHKITKRGQNVTFRCDPISEHNRLYWYRQTLGQGPEFLTYFQNEAQLEKSRLLSDRFSAERPKGSFSTLEIQRTEQGDSAMYLCASSRDQGGPYEQYFGPGTRLTVT.

The chain combines TRBV30 with TRBJ2-5, with 7 bases matching TRBD1. Germline lookup yields CDR1 GTSNPN and CDR2 SVGIG (reference sequence). The CDR3 consists of 13 residues. The J segment lost 2 bases and the V segment lost 1 base, leaving 1 base of the junction unmatched. Here the CDR3 reads CAWSGGQQETQYF. The CDR3 DNA is TGTGCCTGGAGTGGGGGACAGCAAGAGACCCAGTACTTC.

This clonotype was detected a few times. The gene calls are TRBV10-3 and TRBJ2-5; D is possibly TRBD1 (5 bases). The CDR3 sequence is 16 residues long. In germline, CDR1 is ENHRY, CDR2 SYGVKD. The V end lost 6 bases, the J end lost 2 bases, and 19 bases lay between the germline ends. The CDR3 DNA follows: TGTGCCATCAGGAGCGACAGAGCAGACCGACAAGAGACCCAGTACTTC. This encodes CAIRSDRADRQETQYF.

The chain recombines TRBV7-9 with TRBJ2-7; 13 positions agree with TRBD2. The trim removed 5 bases at V and 1 base at J, leaving 5 bases unmatched. CDR1 SEHNR and CDR2 FQNEAQ come from the germline V gene (reference sequence). The CDR3 is made up of 16 amino acids. The CDR3 protein is CASSPGLAGDSYEQYF. The DNA of the CDR3 is TGTGCCAGCAGCCCCGGACTAGCGGGGGATTCCTACGAGCAGTACTTC.

CDR3 bases: TGCAGCGTTGTAGGTCCAGGGGGTTGGGAGACCCAGTACTTC. This sequence encodes CSVVGPGGWETQYF. V usage is TRBV29-1 and J usage is TRBJ2-5; 7 nucleotides match TRBD1. From germline, CDR1 is SQVTM and CDR2 ANQGSEA. Unmatched junction bases numbered 10, after V lost 4 bases and J lost 5 bases. The CDR3 extends over 14 amino acids.

This chain links TRBV18 with TRBJ2-7; a possible D gene is TRBD1 (6 bases). Deletions cut 2 bases from V and 3 bases from J, with 11 bases between. This CDR3 contains 14 residues. Per germline, CDR1 KGHSH and CDR2 LQKENI. This CDR3 is CASSPTGRRYEQYF. CDR3 sequence (DNA): TGTGCCAGCTCACCAACAGGGCGGCGCTACGAGCAGTACTTC. The full variable domain, rest sourced from reference TRBV18 and TRBJ2-7, is NAGVMQNPRHLVRRRGQEARLRCSPMKGHSHVYWYRQLPEEGLKFMVYLQKENIIDESGMPKERFSAEFPKEGPSILRIQQVVRGDSAAYFCASSPTGRRYEQYFGPGTRLTVT.

There are a few counts of this clonotype. This chain connects TRBV7-8 to TRBJ2-7; 7 positions agree with TRBD1. Germline CDR1 is SGHVS and CDR2 is FQNEAQ. V shed 2 bases and J 5 bases; nucleotides not matched to a gene: 9. The CDR3 length is 15 residues. In DNA form, the CDR3 reads TGTGCCAGCAGCTTAACAGGACAGGTCAGCCACGAGCAGTACTTC. Amino acids: CASSLTGQVSHEQYF.

The chain has TRBV5-4 and TRBJ2-1; no clear D gene. The ends were cut back, 4 bases at V and 0 bases at J, with 11 bases in the middle. The germline CDR1 and CDR2 sequences are SGHNT and YYREEE (reference sequence). CDR3 length equals 15 residues. In nucleotides, the CDR3 is TGTGCCAGCAGCCCGTCCCCGAGCTCCTACAATGAGCAGTTCTTC. This gives the protein CASSPSPSSYNEQFF.

The J gene is TRBJ2-7, the V gene TRBV13; the D gene is possibly TRBD1 (6 bases). CDR1 is PRHDT, CDR2 FYEKMQ, per germline (reference sequence). Trimming pared 1 base from V and 3 bases from J, leaving 13 bases between. The CDR3 has 15 residues. CDR3 residues: CASSLEAGDSYEQYF. The CDR3 coding sequence is TGTGCCAGCAGCTTAGAGGCAGGGGATAGCTACGAGCAGTACTTC. Filled out from reference TRBV13 and TRBJ2-7, the complete variable domain reads AAGVIQSPRHLIKEKRETATLKCYPIPRHDTVYWYQQGPGQDPQFLISFYEKMQSDKGSIPDRFSAQQFSDYHSELNMSSLELGDSALYFCASSLEAGDSYEQYFGPGTRLTVT.

This clonotype showed up just a few times. The chain employs TRBV7-9 and TRBJ2-1; D remains unclear. Germline CDR1 reads SEHNR; CDR2 reads FQNEAQ (reference sequence). This CDR3 spans 15 amino acids. Trimming stripped 1 base from V and 4 bases from J, with 11 bases between. The chain's CDR3 is CASSLELLRYNEQFF. CDR3 DNA sequence: TGTGCCAGCAGCTTAGAGCTCCTGCGGTACAATGAGCAGTTCTTC. Drawing the rest from reference TRBV7-9 and TRBJ2-1, the complete variable domain is DTGVSQNPRHKITKRGQNVTFRCDPISEHNRLYWYRQTLGQGPEFLTYFQNEAQLEKSRLLSDRFSAERPKGSFSTLEIQRTEQGDSAMYLCASSLELLRYNEQFFGPGTRLTVL.

A few counts support this clonotype. The chain links TRBV7-9 to TRBJ1-1; the D gene is possibly TRBD1 (6 bases). V dropped 3 bases and J dropped 4 bases, with 12 bases sitting between them. Germline assignment: CDR1 SEHNR and CDR2 FQNEAQ (reference sequence). The CDR3 is 14 residues long. As DNA, the CDR3 is TGTGCCAGCAGCTTCGACAGGCGGATCACTGAAGCTTTCTTT. Translating gives CASSFDRRITEAFF.

This clonotype has more than one count but fewer than ten. The CDR3 bases are TGTGCCAGCAGCGAAACTAGCGGGGGGCCCTACAATGAGCAGTTCTTC. It codes for CASSETSGGPYNEQFF. The chain combines TRBV7-6 with TRBJ2-1; TRBD2 aligns across 12 bases. This CDR3 has 16 residues. CDR1 is SGHVS, CDR2 FNYEAQ, per germline. V was clipped by 5 bases and J by 2 bases; unmatched bases: 4.

In its sample, this clonotype was seen once. This chain joins TRBV3-1 and TRBJ2-1; no reliable D call. Trimming removed 3 bases at V and 2 bases at J, with 17 bases between. The CDR3 spans 17 residues. Germline V gives CDR1 LGHDT, CDR2 YNNKEL (reference sequence). CDR3 bases: TGTGCCAGCAGCCAGAGATTGGTTCAACTTACCTACAATGAGCAGTTCTTC. Encoded protein: CASSQRLVQLTYNEQFF.

The V gene is TRBV18, the J gene TRBJ2-1, with TRBD2 matching over 7 bases. Germline values: CDR1 KGHSH, CDR2 LQKENI. Trimming at V came to 4 bases and at J to 6 bases, leaving 18 bases not matched to a gene. The CDR3 runs to 18 residues. The CDR3 here is CASSLAGASGRAGNEQFF. The CDR3 nucleotides are TGTGCCAGCTCACTCGCCGGCGCGTCGGGGAGGGCCGGCAATGAGCAGTTCTTC.

The chain combines TRBV7-9 with TRBJ2-7; a possible D gene is TRBD2 (5 bases). The CDR3 extends over 14 amino acids. The germline gives CDR1 SEHNR, CDR2 FQNEAQ (reference sequence). Trimming shortened V by 3 bases and J by 7 bases, and 16 bases separated the two germline ends. The CDR3 sequence: CASSFGESHLEQYF. In nucleotides, the CDR3 is TGTGCCAGCAGCTTCGGGGAGTCGCACCTGGAGCAGTACTTC. Supplemented by reference TRBV7-9 and TRBJ2-7, the full variable domain reads DTGVSQNPRHKITKRGQNVTFRCDPISEHNRLYWYRQTLGQGPEFLTYFQNEAQLEKSRLLSDRFSAERPKGSFSTLEIQRTEQGDSAMYLCASSFGESHLEQYFGPGTRLTVT.